Included here is one TCR beta chain sequence, with context. Per individual sample, total RNA of at least 5.5 micrograms was extracted. A second roughly 6 to 12 cycle PCR used barcoded and J-beta primers. With 12 random nucleotides, a template-switch adaptor tagged each individual cDNA molecule. A single record per CDR3 protein comes from TCRdb applying MiXCR to the 5' RACE reads. The sample lists 550,000 to 600,000 distinct CDR3 sequences, 27% occurring once. The data belong to a study of blood T cells in healthy people across ages. The sample comprised blood. This clonotype originated in an older woman in good health.

For the CDR3, the DNA is TGCGCCAGCAGCCAAGATGGCGGGGGTTTCGGTGGCTACACCTTC. Translating gives CASSQDGGGFGGYTF. The chain joins TRBV4-3 to TRBJ1-2, with a tentative D call TRBD1 (5 bases). CDR3 length: 15 amino acids. Trimming pared 0 bases from V and 7 bases from J, leaving 15 bases between. The germline gives CDR1 LGHNA, CDR2 YSLEER.